This TCR beta chain is from a study of blood T cell repertoires in COVID-19. Study details: Specimens from acute and convalescent COVID-19 originated in the United States, Italy and Spain. T cells, B-cell-depleted T cells, or PBMCs provided the cDNA or gDNA that served as material.

CDR3 length: 14 residues. Per germline, CDR1 LGHNA and CDR2 YNFKEQ. V shed 0 bases and J shed 7 bases, with 13 bases lying between them. In the original workflow: Estimates of nucleated cell counts were drawn from the amplification of reference gene primers. Clones were read by immunoSEQ multiplex PCR, and TCRdb kept only the in-frame ones, dropping some. Clone size and V and J calls were adopted from that table, with D and trimming inferred from the DNA. The sample has about 59,000 clones, more than 60% seen once. The receptor was derived from a woman between 70 and 85 years old with acute or convalescent COVID-19. The material sequenced was peripheral blood. V and J are TRBV4-2 and TRBJ2-7; D is possibly TRBD1 (5 bases). Here the CDR3 DNA reads TGTGCCAGCAGCCAAGAAGAAGGGGCGCGGGAGCAGTACTTC. It yields the protein CASSQEEGAREQYF.